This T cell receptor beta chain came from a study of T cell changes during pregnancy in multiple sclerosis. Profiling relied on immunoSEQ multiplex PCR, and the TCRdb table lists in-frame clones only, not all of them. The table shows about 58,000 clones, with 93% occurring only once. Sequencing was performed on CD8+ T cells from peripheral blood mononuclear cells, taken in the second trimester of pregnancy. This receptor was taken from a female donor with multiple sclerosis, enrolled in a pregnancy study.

The CDR3 DNA is TGTGCTAGTGGTTTGACAGCCCCGCAGTACTTC. It encodes CASGLTAPQYF. This rearrangement joins TRBV12-5 to TRBJ2-7; D is undetermined. Germline V gene sequence: CDR1 LGHNT, CDR2 FRNRAP. Between the trimmed V and J ends, which lost 2 bases and 9 bases, there was a span of 8 bases. The CDR3 extends over 11 amino acids.